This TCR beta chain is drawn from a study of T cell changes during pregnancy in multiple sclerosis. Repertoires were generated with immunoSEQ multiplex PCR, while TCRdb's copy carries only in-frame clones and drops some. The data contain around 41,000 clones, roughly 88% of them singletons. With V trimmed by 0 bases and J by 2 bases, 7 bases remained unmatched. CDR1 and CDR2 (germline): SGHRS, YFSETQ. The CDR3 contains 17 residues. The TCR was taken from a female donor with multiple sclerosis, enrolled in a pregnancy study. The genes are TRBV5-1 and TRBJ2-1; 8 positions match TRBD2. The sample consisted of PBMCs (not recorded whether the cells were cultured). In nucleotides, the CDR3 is TGCGCCAGCAGCTTGGATATAACTAGCGGAGCCTACAATGAGCAGTTCTTC. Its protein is CASSLDITSGAYNEQFF.